This T cell receptor beta chain was found in a study of T cell repertoires in cytomegalovirus infection (dated by TCRdb to about 2019). Regarding the study in general: Donor HLA type was relevant to the analysis, because carriage of CMV infection together with the matching HLA type was indicated by public TCR beta signatures.

This clonotype has a count of ten or more. The antigen this receptor binds is unknown. No quality values exist for individual bases; no much larger clone is one base distant. Unmatched junction bases come to 5, with V trimmed by 5 bases and J by 2 bases. The CDR3 covers 15 residues, taking in both the cysteine and the phenylalanine. Only CDR3 DNA is held: 45 bases, read in frame from base 1. The germline V gene supplies CDR1 SGHVS and CDR2 FQNEAQ. Sequenced using an Illumina HiSeq 1500. Using fastp at Q25 and MiXCR, TCRdb reprocessed the public reads and kept productive beta chains. One record per CDR3 amino acid sequence lists the most common genes and DNA. The sample contains under 200,000 distinct CDR3 sequences, less than 9.5% of them found a single time. The top ten constitute approximately 4.6% of the sample. Study-wide conclusions, independent of this receptor: In both this cohort and an independent cohort of several hundred donors, the cumulative frequency of public TCR beta family members distinguished carriers of CMV infection plus the relevant HLA type. The ex vivo response was dominated by HLA-C-restricted CMV-specific TCR beta clonotypes, which also provided the single most frequent clonotype in two of eight donors.

The chain employs TRBV7-8 and TRBJ2-1; 8 middle bases align to TRBD1. This receptor was taken from a human donor in good health (CMV status not recorded). Some clones in this sample may be carry-over from other donors' samples. Material for sequencing was PBMCs. Here is the DNA: TGTGCCAGCAGCCCTCGGACAGGGCCCTACAATGAGCAGTTCTTC. Its protein product is CASSPRTGPYNEQFF.